Below are 18 T cell receptor beta chains sequenced from a single sample in a study of response to subunit inactivated influenza vaccine. TCRdb processed the RT-PCR reads anew with MiXCR; each CDR3 protein has one entry. The data show 860,000 or so distinct CDR3 sequences, with less than 25% seen just once and more than 8.5% held by the top ten. The input for sequencing was PBMCs from blood, taken around 5 days after vaccination. Receptors originate from a man between 50 and 59 years old who received an inactivated influenza vaccine.

The V call is TRBV9, the J call TRBJ2-5; 7 bases line up with TRBD2. V was clipped by 6 bases and J by 1 base; unmatched bases: 6. This CDR3 region has 14 residues. In germline, CDR1 is SGDLS, CDR2 YYNGEE. CDR3 sequence reads: CASNVGGPQETQYF. CDR3 bases: TGTGCCAGCAACGTGGGAGGGCCCCAAGAGACCCAGTACTTC.

V and J are TRBV15 and TRBJ2-5; weak D call: TRBD2 (6 bases). The CDR3 contains 13 residues. Germline CDR1 and CDR2: LNHNV and YYDKDF (reference sequence). Trimming cost V 4 bases and J 7 bases, with 13 bases left between them. The CDR3 protein is CATSIELRGTQYF. CDR3 bases: TGTGCCACCAGCATCGAGTTGCGGGGGACCCAGTACTTC. Full variable domain (outside the CDR3, taken from reference TRBV15 and TRBJ2-5): DAMVIQNPRYQVTQFGKPVTLSCSQTLNHNVMYWYQQKSSQAPKLLFHYYDKDFNNEADTPDNFQSRRPNTSFCFLDIRSPGLGDTAMYLCATSIELRGTQYFGPGTRLLVL.

Written as DNA, the CDR3 is TGCAGTGCTAGAGACCCGGGACAGGGGGGTATGGGGGAGCTGTTTTTT. It encodes CSARDPGQGGMGELFF. J is TRBJ2-2 and V is TRBV20-1; TRBD1 agrees at 11 bases. Trimming at V came to 0 bases and at J to 8 bases, leaving 8 bases not matched to a gene. The CDR3 has 16 amino acids. The germline V gene encodes CDR1 DFQATT and CDR2 SNEGSKA (reference sequence).

The CDR3 spells CASSLGRKGGSYEQYF. In DNA form, the CDR3 reads TGTGCCAGCAGCTTGGGGCGAAAAGGGGGCTCCTACGAGCAGTACTTC. The rearrangement links TRBV5-6 to TRBJ2-7; a weak D match, TRBD1 (6 bases). V was clipped by 0 bases and J by 0 bases, with 13 bases between them. In germline, CDR1 is SGHDT, CDR2 YYEEEE. The CDR3 spans 16 residues. Using reference TRBV5-6 and TRBJ2-7 for the parts outside the CDR3, the full variable domain is DAGVTQSPTHLIKTRGQQVTLRCSPKSGHDTVSWYQQALGQGPQFIFQYYEEEERQRGNFPDRFSGHQFPNYSSELNVNALLLGDSALYLCASSLGRKGGSYEQYFGPGTRLTVT.

V gene TRBV29-1 combines with J gene TRBJ2-2; no clear D. V was clipped by 4 bases and J by 4 bases, with 16 bases between them. This CDR3 contains 15 residues. Germline CDR1 SQVTM, CDR2 ANQGSEA. The CDR3 bases are TGCAGCGTTGGAGCCAAGGGTTGGGGCACCGGGGAGCTGTTTTTT. Translation: CSVGAKGWGTGELFF.

This clonotype has just a few counts. The chain links TRBV20-1 to TRBJ2-1; 8 bases fit TRBD2. Per the germline V gene, CDR1 is DFQATT and CDR2 is SNEGSKA (reference sequence). CDR3 length: 15 residues. The ends lost 1 base at V and 4 bases at J; junction bases unmatched: 6. The CDR3 DNA is TGCAGTGCTAGAGCGGCGGGGGGATCATACAATGAGCAGTTCTTC. Amino acid sequence: CSARAAGGSYNEQFF.

This clonotype was recorded many times. The chain links TRBV5-1 to TRBJ1-6; 10 bases align to TRBD1. V was pared by 0 bases and J by 15 bases, with 6 bases of the junction left unmatched. Germline lookup yields CDR1 SGHRS and CDR2 YFSETQ. The CDR3 runs 14 residues. DNA of the CDR3: TGCGCCAGCAGCTTGGCCCCGGACAGGGGGGTCCTCCACTTT. Translating it yields CASSLAPDRGVLHF.

The gene calls are TRBV5-1 and TRBJ2-5; D possibly corresponds to TRBD2 (5 bases). The CDR3 sequence is 15 residues long. The V gene lost 2 bases and the J gene lost 2 bases, with 13 bases spanning the gap. In germline, CDR1 is SGHRS, CDR2 YFSETQ. The CDR3 loop reads CASSFSRRIQETQYF. For the CDR3, the DNA is TGCGCCAGCAGCTTCTCGAGGAGGATTCAAGAGACCCAGTACTTC.

This clonotype was recorded a few times. The chain combines TRBV3-1 with TRBJ2-7, with D perhaps matching TRBD1 or TRBD2 (5 bases each). Trimming took 7 bases from V and 6 from J, leaving 16 bases between them. Germline V lookup: CDR1 LGHDT, CDR2 YNNKEL (reference sequence). This CDR3 contains 13 residues. The CDR3 here is CASTGTATGEQYF. The CDR3 DNA follows: TGTGCCAGCACCGGGACCGCGACTGGCGAGCAGTACTTC.

This clonotype has only a few counts. The chain combines TRBV10-3 with TRBJ2-7; 7 bases are a match to TRBD1. V gave up 0 bases and J gave up 6 bases; unmatched junction bases: 5. This CDR3 contains 14 residues. Germline CDR1 is ENHRY and CDR2 is SYGVKD. The CDR3 region has the DNA TGTGCCATCAGTGAGTCGATGTCAGGGGGCGAGCAGTACTTC. This gives the protein CAISESMSGGEQYF.

The rearrangement uses TRBV5-5 and TRBJ2-5; D is perhaps TRBD1 (5 bases). V lost 0 bases and J lost 3, with 15 bases in between. The CDR3 totals 16 residues. The germline CDR1 and CDR2 sequences are SGHKS and YYEKEE (reference sequence). The CDR3 DNA sequence: TGTGCCAGCAGCTTGGCGGGTACAGGACAAAAAGAGACCCAGTACTTC. Its translation is CASSLAGTGQKETQYF.

This clonotype was seen repeatedly, ten times or more. The chain employs TRBV12-3 or TRBV12-4 and TRBJ1-5, with a possible D match to TRBD1 (6 bases). The CDR3 has 15 amino acids. V lost 3 bases and J lost 4, with 13 bases in between. The CDR3 loop reads CASSFLGGRNQPQHF. The CDR3 DNA is TGTGCCAGCAGTTTCCTAGGGGGAAGAAATCAGCCCCAGCATTTT.

The rearrangement uses TRBV12-3 or TRBV12-4 and TRBJ1-2; D may be TRBD1 (5 bases). V lost 2 bases and J lost 7, with 14 bases in between. CDR3 length equals 14 residues. The CDR3 sequence: CASSLSLDRAGYTF. For the CDR3, the DNA is TGTGCCAGCAGTTTATCCCTCGACAGAGCTGGCTACACCTTC.

This clonotype was seen a handful of times. The genes are TRBV7-9 and TRBJ2-5, with a tentative D call TRBD2 (6 bases). Germline CDR1 and CDR2: SEHNR and FQNEAQ (reference sequence). Trimming shortened V by 6 bases and J by 1 base, and 9 bases separated the two germline ends. The CDR3 runs 13 residues. CDR3 region: CASRRTTQETQYF. CDR3 DNA: TGTGCCAGCAGACGGACTACCCAAGAGACCCAGTACTTC.

This clonotype was counted a few times. The chain uses TRBV7-9 and TRBJ1-6; D is uncertain. Germline-derived CDR1 and CDR2 are SEHNR and FQNEAQ (reference sequence). The CDR3 is 15 amino acids. The germline V and J ends were trimmed by 5 bases and 0 bases, with 8 bases remaining between them. The CDR3 sequence is CASSTHSSYNSPLHF. The CDR3 DNA reads as TGTGCCAGCAGCACCCATAGCTCCTATAATTCACCCCTCCACTTT.

This clonotype was recorded a few times. V usage is TRBV27 and J usage is TRBJ2-1; 8 nucleotides line up with TRBD2. Trimming took 6 bases from V and 2 from J; bases not matched to a gene: 0. The CDR3 is made up of 13 amino acids. Germline values: CDR1 MNHEY, CDR2 SMNVEV (reference sequence). The CDR3 DNA sequence: TGTGCCAGCAGACTAGCGGCCTACAATGAGCAGTTCTTC. Translating gives CASRLAAYNEQFF.

The rearrangement links TRBV3-1 to TRBJ2-7; 11 bases map to TRBD1. The CDR3 consists of 12 residues. After removal of 3 bases from V and 10 bases from J, the junction contained 2 bases not matched to a gene. The V gene's germline CDR1 is LGHDT and CDR2 YNNKEL (reference sequence). The CDR3 DNA follows: TGTGCCAGCAGCCACGGACAGGGGGCCCAGTACTTC. This translates into CASSHGQGAQYF.

In its sample, this clonotype was seen a few times. The J gene is TRBJ2-3, the V gene TRBV6-5; no definite D call. CDR1 is MNHEY, CDR2 SVGAGI, per germline. The germline V and J ends were trimmed by 6 bases and 8 bases, with 12 bases remaining between them. The CDR3 sequence is 12 residues long. CDR3 coding DNA: TGTGCCAGCAGACAAGGAATGAGTACGCAGTATTTT. Translated, it gives CASRQGMSTQYF.